The present TCR beta chain was sequenced within a study of blood T cell repertoires in COVID-19. Germline V gene data show CDR1 as SGHRS and CDR2 as YFSETQ. J gave up 2 bases and V 1 base, and 5 bases lay outside the gene matches. The CDR3 is 16 amino acids. Authors' processing steps: How many nucleated cells were present was estimated from reference gene primer amplification. Clones were sequenced by immunoSEQ multiplex PCR, and TCRdb holds only the in-frame ones, with some missing. V, J and clone size are taken as reported in that table, and D and trimming were inferred from the DNA itself. The table includes under 200,000 clones, around 81% detected once. The Seattle patients, enrolled during active infection, were followed longitudinally.

The sequencing sample was made of peripheral blood. The sequence derives from a man aged 55 to 70 with COVID-19, enrolled during active disease. The V and J genes are TRBV5-1 and TRBJ2-3, with 9 bases identical to TRBD2. Here the CDR3 DNA reads TGCGCCAGCAGCTTGACTAGCGGGTACTTCACAGATACGCAGTATTTT. Translated: CASSLTSGYFTDTQYF.